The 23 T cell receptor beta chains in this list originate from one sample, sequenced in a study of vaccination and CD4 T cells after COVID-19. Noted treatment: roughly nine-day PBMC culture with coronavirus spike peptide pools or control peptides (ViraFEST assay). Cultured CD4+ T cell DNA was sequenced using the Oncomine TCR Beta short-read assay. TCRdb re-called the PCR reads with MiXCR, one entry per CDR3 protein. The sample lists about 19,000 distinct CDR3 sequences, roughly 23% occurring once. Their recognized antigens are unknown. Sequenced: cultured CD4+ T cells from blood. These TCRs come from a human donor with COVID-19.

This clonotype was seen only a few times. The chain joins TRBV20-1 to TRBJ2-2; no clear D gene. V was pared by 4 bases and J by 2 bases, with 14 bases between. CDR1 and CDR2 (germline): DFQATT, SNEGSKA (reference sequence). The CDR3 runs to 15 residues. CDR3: CSAKVSALNTGELFF. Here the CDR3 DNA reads TGCAGTGCTAAGGTGTCAGCTCTTAACACCGGGGAGCTGTTTTTT.

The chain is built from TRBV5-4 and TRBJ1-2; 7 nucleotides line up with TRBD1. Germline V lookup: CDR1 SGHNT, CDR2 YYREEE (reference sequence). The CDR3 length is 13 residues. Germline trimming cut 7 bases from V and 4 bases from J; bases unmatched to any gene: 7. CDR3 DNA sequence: TGTGCCAGCTCCGGGACAGAGTCCTATGGCTACACCTTC. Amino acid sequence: CASSGTESYGYTF.

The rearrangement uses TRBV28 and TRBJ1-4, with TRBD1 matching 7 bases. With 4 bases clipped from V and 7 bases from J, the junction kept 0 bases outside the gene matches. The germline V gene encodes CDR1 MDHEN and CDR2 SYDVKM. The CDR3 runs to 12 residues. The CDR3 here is CASSYRGEKLFF. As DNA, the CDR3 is TGTGCCAGCAGTTACAGGGGTGAAAAACTGTTTTTT.

This CDR3 reads CASSLDPVGRTGELFF. CDR3 nucleotide sequence: TGTGCCAGCAGCTTAGACCCCGTGGGGCGCACCGGGGAGCTGTTTTTT. V usage is TRBV7-2 and J usage is TRBJ2-2; TRBD1 might be the D (5 bases). The germline V gene has CDR1 SGHTA and CDR2 FQGNSA. This CDR3 is 16 amino acids long. V lost 1 base and J 4 bases, leaving 13 bases between the germline ends.

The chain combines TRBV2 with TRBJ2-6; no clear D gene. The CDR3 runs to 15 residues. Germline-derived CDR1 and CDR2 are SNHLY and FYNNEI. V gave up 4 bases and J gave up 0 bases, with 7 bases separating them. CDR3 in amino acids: CASSGLSSGANVLTF. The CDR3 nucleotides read TGTGCCAGCAGTGGACTCTCCTCTGGGGCCAACGTCCTGACTTTC.

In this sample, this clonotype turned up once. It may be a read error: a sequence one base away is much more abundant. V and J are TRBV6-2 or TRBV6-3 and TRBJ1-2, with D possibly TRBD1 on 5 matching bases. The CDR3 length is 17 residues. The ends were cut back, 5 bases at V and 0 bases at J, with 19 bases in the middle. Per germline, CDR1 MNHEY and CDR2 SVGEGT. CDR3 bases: TGTGCCAGCAGTAACGACAGTTCCACCGACACTAACTATGGCTACACCTTC. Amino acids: CASSNDSSTDTNYGYTF.

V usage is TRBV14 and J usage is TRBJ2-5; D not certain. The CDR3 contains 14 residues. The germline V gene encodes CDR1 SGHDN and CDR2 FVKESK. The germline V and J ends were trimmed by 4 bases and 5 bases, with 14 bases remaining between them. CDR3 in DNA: TGTGCCAGCAGCCCCCTTTTAAGGCCGGAGACCCAGTACTTC. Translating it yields CASSPLLRPETQYF.

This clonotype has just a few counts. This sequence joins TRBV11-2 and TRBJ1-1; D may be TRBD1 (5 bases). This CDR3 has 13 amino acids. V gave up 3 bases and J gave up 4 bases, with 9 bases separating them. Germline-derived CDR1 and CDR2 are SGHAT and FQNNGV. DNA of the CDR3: TGTGCCAGCAGCTTCAGGGTGGGCACTGAAGCTTTCTTT. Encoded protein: CASSFRVGTEAFF. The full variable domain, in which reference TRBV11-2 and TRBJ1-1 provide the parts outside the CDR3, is EAGVAQSPRYKIIEKRQSVAFWCNPISGHATLYWYQQILGQGPKLLIQFQNNGVVDDSQLPKDRFSAERLKGVDSTLKIQPAKLEDSAVYLCASSFRVGTEAFFGQGTRLTVV.

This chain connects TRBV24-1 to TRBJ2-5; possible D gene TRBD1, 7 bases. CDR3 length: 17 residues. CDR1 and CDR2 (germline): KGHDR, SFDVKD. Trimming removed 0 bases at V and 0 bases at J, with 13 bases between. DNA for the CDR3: TGTGCCACCAGTGATTTGGGGGGGACAGTGTACCAAGAGACCCAGTACTTC. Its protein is CATSDLGGTVYQETQYF.

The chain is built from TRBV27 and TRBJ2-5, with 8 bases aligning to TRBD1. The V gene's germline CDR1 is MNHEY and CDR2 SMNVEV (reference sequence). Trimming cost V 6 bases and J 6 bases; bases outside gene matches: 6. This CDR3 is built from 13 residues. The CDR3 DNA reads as TGTGCCAGCAGCCTGCAGGGGGCGAAGACCCAGTACTTC. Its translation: CASSLQGAKTQYF.

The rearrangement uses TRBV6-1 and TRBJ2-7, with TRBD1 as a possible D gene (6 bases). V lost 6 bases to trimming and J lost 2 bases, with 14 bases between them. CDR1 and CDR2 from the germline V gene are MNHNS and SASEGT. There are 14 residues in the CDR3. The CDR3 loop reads CASRRRDTPYEQYF. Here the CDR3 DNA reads TGTGCCAGCAGAAGACGGGACACGCCCTACGAGCAGTACTTC.

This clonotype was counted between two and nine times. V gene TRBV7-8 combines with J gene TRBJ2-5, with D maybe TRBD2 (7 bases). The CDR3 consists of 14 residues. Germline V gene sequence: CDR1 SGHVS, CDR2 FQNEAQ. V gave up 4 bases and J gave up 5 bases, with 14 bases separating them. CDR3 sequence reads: CASSSRGGAETQYF. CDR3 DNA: TGTGCCAGCAGCTCCCGAGGGGGGGCTGAGACCCAGTACTTC.

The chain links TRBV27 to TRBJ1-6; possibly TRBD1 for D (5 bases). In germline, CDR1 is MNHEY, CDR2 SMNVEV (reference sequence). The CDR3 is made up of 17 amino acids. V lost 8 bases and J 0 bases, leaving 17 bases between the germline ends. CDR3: CASGRGAGSSYNSPLHF. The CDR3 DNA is TGTGCCAGCGGACGTGGGGCAGGGAGCTCCTATAATTCACCCCTCCACTTT.

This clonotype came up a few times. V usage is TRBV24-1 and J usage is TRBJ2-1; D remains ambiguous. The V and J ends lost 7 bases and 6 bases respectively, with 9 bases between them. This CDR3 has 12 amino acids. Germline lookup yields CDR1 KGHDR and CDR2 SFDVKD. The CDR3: CATRSPGNEQFF. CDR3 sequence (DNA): TGTGCCACCAGGAGCCCTGGCAATGAGCAGTTCTTC.

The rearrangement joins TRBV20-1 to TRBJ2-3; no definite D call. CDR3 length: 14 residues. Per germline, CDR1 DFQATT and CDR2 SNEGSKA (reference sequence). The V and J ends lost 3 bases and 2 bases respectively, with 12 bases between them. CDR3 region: CSASSRPITDTQYF. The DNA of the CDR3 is TGCAGTGCTAGTTCCAGGCCGATCACAGATACGCAGTATTTT.

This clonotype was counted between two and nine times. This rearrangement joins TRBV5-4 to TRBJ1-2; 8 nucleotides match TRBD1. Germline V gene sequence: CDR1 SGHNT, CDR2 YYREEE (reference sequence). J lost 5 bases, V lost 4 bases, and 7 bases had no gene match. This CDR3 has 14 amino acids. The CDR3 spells CASSDRTGLYGYTF. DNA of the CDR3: TGTGCCAGCAGCGATCGGACAGGGTTATATGGCTACACCTTC. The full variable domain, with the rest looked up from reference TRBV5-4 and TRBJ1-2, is ETGVTQSPTHLIKTRGQQVTLRCSSQSGHNTVSWYQQALGQGPQFIFQYYREEENGRGNFPPRFSGLQFPNYSSELNVNALELDDSALYLCASSDRTGLYGYTFGSGTRLTVV.

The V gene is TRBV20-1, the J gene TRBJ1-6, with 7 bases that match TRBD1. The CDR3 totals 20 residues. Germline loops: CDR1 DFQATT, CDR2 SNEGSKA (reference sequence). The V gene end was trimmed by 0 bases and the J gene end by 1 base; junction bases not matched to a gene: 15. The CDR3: CSARDGARTGIGSYNSPLHF. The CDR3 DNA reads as TGCAGTGCTAGAGATGGGGCCCGGACAGGCATCGGGTCCTATAATTCACCCCTCCACTTT.

The CDR3 sequence: CASSRTGGTEAFF. The DNA for the CDR3 is TGTGCCAGCAGCCGGACAGGGGGCACTGAAGCTTTCTTT. V gene TRBV5-6 combines with J gene TRBJ1-1; 10 bases are shared with TRBD1. V shed 4 bases and J 4 bases; nucleotides not matched to a gene: 1. Germline lookup yields CDR1 SGHDT and CDR2 YYEEEE. CDR3 length equals 13 residues.

In nucleotides, the CDR3 is TGCAGTGCTAGAGATTGGGGACTAGCGGGGAATGAGCAGTTCTTC. It translates to CSARDWGLAGNEQFF. J is TRBJ2-1 and V is TRBV20-1; 13 nucleotides align to TRBD2. This CDR3 has 15 amino acids. Per germline, CDR1 DFQATT and CDR2 SNEGSKA (reference sequence). V trimming: 0 bases; J trimming: 7 bases; junction bases outside the gene matches: 3.

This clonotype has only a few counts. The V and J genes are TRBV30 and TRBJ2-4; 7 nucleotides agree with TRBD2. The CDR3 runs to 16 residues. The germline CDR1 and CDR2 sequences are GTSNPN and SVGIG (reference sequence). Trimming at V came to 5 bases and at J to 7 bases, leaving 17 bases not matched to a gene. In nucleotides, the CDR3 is TGTGCCTGGGGAGGGTTTCGGCTCGGGGGGACCAACATTCAGTACTTC. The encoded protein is CAWGGFRLGGTNIQYF.

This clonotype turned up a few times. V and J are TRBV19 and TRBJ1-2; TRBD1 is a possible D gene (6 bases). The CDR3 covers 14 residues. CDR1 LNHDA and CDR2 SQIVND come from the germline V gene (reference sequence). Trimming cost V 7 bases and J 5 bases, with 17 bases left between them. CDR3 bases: TGTGCCAGTAAGGTTGTTGGGGGCCTTTATGGCTACACCTTC. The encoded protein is CASKVVGGLYGYTF.

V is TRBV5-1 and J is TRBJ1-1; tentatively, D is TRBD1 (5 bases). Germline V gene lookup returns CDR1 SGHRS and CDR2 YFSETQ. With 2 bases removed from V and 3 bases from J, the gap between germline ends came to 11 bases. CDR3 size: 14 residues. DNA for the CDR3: TGCGCCAGCAGCTTTATTGGGGCCGACACTGAAGCTTTCTTT. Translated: CASSFIGADTEAFF.

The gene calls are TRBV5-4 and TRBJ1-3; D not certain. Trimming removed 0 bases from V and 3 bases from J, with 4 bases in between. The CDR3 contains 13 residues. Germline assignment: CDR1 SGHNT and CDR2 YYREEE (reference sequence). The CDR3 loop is CASSLEIGNTIYF. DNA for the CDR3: TGTGCCAGCAGCTTGGAAATTGGAAACACCATATATTTT.